This TCR beta chain was recovered during a study of T cells after yellow fever vaccination. Study details: Libraries from low-cell-number fractions were prepared with the SMART-Seq v4 Ultra Low Input RNA kit.

The V end lost 5 bases, the J end lost 6 bases, and 11 bases lay between the germline ends. CDR3 length: 12 residues. Study outcomes and limitations: Of the clonotypes, a small share occurred in both CD4 and CD8 compartments. Most clones from primary vaccination were detected again post-booster (roughly 95% CD4, more than 85% CD8). Peak timing came faster in the weaker secondary response, day 5 versus 15.

TCRdb called the 5' RACE reads again in MiXCR, with one record for every CDR3 protein. Of roughly 340,000 distinct CDR3 sequences in the sample, over 8% were seen once. A word on this clonotype: The antigen is unknown.

This receptor was obtained from a man younger than 30 who received the YFV17D yellow fever vaccine. The sequencing used PBMCs, collected on the day of the first yellow fever vaccination. V is TRBV12-3 or TRBV12-4 and J is TRBJ2-7, with D unclear. The CDR3 DNA reads as TGTGCCAGCAGTAACCCCTCCCGCGAGCAGTACTTC. This gives the protein CASSNPSREQYF.